This is a list of T cell receptor beta chains from one sample in a study of monozygotic twins with inflammatory bowel disease. Reprocessing the 5' RACE reads, TCRdb reports a single entry for every CDR3 protein and omits DNA. The sample table sets out 400,000 or so distinct CDR3 sequences. The sample comprised blood. The receptors stem from a human donor with ulcerative colitis or Crohn's disease, or a healthy co-twin of an affected twin (not recorded which). Both conserved end residues are part of each CDR3. Fields, in order: CDR3 protein, V gene, J gene.

CASTSIGGQGEKLFF,TRBV5-1,TRBJ1-4
CASSSRGTPEAFF,TRBV3-1,TRBJ1-1
CASRGDSNTEAFF,TRBV5-1,TRBJ1-1
CAMQDRKDSPLHF,TRBV10-3,TRBJ1-6
CASSTKPGLEVQFF,TRBV9,TRBJ2-1
CAISGGLAGVYEQFF,TRBV10-3,TRBJ2-1
CSARSGVPYGYTF,TRBV20-1,TRBJ1-2
CATSRDTEETQYF,TRBV15,TRBJ2-5
CSVGGGPSNQPQHF,TRBV29-1,TRBJ1-5
CASSPSLNNSPLHF,TRBV5-1,TRBJ1-6
CASSFPQGRTEAFF,TRBV12-3/TRBV12-4,TRBJ1-1
CASSPSWTNSYEQYF,TRBV4-3,TRBJ2-7
CASSLSIVAGELFF,TRBV27,TRBJ2-2
CASSSSALPDSTYGYTF,TRBV19,TRBJ1-2
CSAGTGGEKLFF,TRBV29-1,TRBJ1-4
CASSQGAGGGDTQYF,TRBV4-1,TRBJ2-3
CASSLRQGPSYNSPLHF,TRBV7-2,TRBJ1-6
CASSSAGTGLAKNIQYF,TRBV6-2/TRBV6-3,TRBJ2-4
CASSPVGPSYNEQFF,TRBV5-1,TRBJ2-1
CASMPQGGQPQHF,TRBV2,TRBJ1-5
CASSLSNSGAYGGYTF,TRBV7-9,TRBJ1-2
CAISGTGRVWEPQHF,TRBV10-3,TRBJ1-5
CSARSGEDAGNTIYF,TRBV20-1,TRBJ1-3
CASSHTPGGGPYEQYF,TRBV4-1,TRBJ2-7
CASSPPDTFGWGQFF,TRBV12-3/TRBV12-4,TRBJ2-1
CASSLAPRGPLADTQYF,TRBV7-9,TRBJ2-3
CASSIRDDPNEQFF,TRBV19,TRBJ2-1
CSVDDGTDTQYF,TRBV29-1,TRBJ2-3
CASSPGLARSSYNEQFF,TRBV11-2,TRBJ2-1
CASSEQPNNPYNSPLHF,TRBV7-6,TRBJ1-6
CASIRPGAGANVLTF,TRBV19,TRBJ2-6
CASSPRAGDEQFF,TRBV18,TRBJ2-1
CASSLTRQGTYNEQFF,TRBV7-2,TRBJ2-1
CASSLALGSGTEAFF,TRBV5-1,TRBJ1-1
CASSLAGQPHEQYF,TRBV7-9,TRBJ2-7
CASSLAQGQINQPQHF,TRBV7-6,TRBJ1-5
CSVGEIYGYTF,TRBV29-1,TRBJ1-2
CASSSRVGAETSTDTQYF,TRBV18,TRBJ2-3
CSANTGTASTDTQYF,TRBV20-1,TRBJ2-3
CASSSGTQGGTNTGELFF,TRBV7-3,TRBJ2-2
CASSSDRYAEAFF,TRBV11-2,TRBJ1-1